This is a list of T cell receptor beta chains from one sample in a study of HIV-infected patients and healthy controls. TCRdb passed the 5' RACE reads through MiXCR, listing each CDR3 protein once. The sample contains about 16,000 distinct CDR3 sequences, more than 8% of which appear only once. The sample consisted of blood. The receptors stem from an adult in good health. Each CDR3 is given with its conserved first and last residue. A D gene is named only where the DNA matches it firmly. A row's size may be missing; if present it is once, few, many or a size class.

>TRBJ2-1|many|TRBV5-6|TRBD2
TGTGCCAGCAGCTTGGTGCGGGAGATGGATGAGCAGTTCTTC
CASSLVREMDEQFF
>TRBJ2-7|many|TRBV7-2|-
TGTGCCAGCAGCTTAGAACCCTGGACCCAGGCCTACGAGCAGTACTTC
CASSLEPWTQAYEQYF
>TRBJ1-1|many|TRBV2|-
TGTGCCAGCAGGGGGAACACTGAAGCTTTCTTT
CASRGNTEAFF
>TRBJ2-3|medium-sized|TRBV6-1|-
TGTGCCAGCAGTGAACCTTCGGGGGAGGGCACAGATACGCAGTATTTT
CASSEPSGEGTDTQYF
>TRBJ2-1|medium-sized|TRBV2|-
TGTGCCAGCAGTCCCCCCCTTCTCTCTGAGCAGTTCTTC
CASSPPLLSEQFF
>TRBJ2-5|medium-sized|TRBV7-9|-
TGTGCCAGCAGCTCGACAGAAATTGCGGGGGAGACCCAGTACTTC
CASSSTEIAGETQYF
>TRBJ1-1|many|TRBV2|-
TGTGCCAGCACGCCAGGGATGAACACTGAAGCTTTCTTT
CASTPGMNTEAFF
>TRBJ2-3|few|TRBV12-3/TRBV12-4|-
TGTGCCAGCAGCCCGAGGGATACGCAGTATTTT
CASSPRDTQYF
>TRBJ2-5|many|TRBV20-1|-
TGCAGTGCTCGGGGGACGGTCCCCCAGTACTTC
CSARGTVPQYF
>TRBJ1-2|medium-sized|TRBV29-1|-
TGCAGCGTTGACGCCGAACAGAGCACCTATGGCTACACCTTC
CSVDAEQSTYGYTF
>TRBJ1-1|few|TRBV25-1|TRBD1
TGTGCCAGCAGTGTAACCGGGACAGCGAACACTGAAGCTTTCTTT
CASSVTGTANTEAFF
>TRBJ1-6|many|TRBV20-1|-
TGCAGTGCTAGAGGGCCAGATGGGAATTCACCCCTCCACTTT
CSARGPDGNSPLHF
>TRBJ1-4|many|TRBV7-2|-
TGTGCCAGCAGCTTTAGTGAAAAACTGTTTTTT
CASSFSEKLFF
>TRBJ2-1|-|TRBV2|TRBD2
TGTGCCAGCAGTGATTGGGCTAGCGGGCTTTACAATGAGCAGTTCTTC
CASSDWASGLYNEQFF
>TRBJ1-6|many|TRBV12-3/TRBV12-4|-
TGTGCCAGCAGTTTAGACAATTGGCACTCACCCCTCCACTTT
CASSLDNWHSPLHF
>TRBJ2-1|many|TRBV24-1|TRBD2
TGTGCCACCAGTGATAATGTCCCGGGACTAGCGGGAGGGCCCTACAATGAGCAGTTCTTC
CATSDNVPGLAGGPYNEQFF
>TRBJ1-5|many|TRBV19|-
TGTGCCAGTAGAGCGGGGTCTAGGGGGAATCAGCCCCAGCATTTT
CASRAGSRGNQPQHF
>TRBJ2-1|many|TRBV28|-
TGTGCCAGCAGTTTAATCTACGGGGGCAATGAGCAGTTCTTC
CASSLIYGGNEQFF
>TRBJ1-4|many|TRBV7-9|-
TGTGCCAGCAGCCTTAGGACGGGATTAAAACTGTTTTTT
CASSLRTGLKLFF
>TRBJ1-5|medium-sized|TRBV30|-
TGTGCCTGGAGTAAGGGGTCAATCCGTAGCAATCAGCCCCAGCATTTT
CAWSKGSIRSNQPQHF
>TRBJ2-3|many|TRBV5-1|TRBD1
TGCGCCAGCAGCTCGGGACAGCTAAGCACAGATACGCAGTATTTT
CASSSGQLSTDTQYF
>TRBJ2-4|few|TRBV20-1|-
TGCAGTGCTAATCCCCTAGGGTTTCAGTACTTC
CSANPLGFQYF